Detailed here is one TCR beta chain. These data belong to a study of blood T cell repertoires in COVID-19. Across the study: T cells, B-cell-depleted T cells, or PBMCs supplied cDNA or gDNA.

The CDR3 sequence is 15 residues long. V was pared by 5 bases and J by 0 bases, with 14 bases between. Germline-derived CDR1 and CDR2 are SEHNR and FQNEAQ (reference sequence). Assay: immunoSEQ multiplex PCR; the TCRdb copy retains only in-frame clones and omits some. The sample yields roughly 320,000 clones, more than 75% seen once. The sequence came from a man aged 25-45 years who had recovered from COVID-19. Sequenced material: PBMCs or T cells enriched from blood (not recorded which). This sequence joins TRBV7-9 and TRBJ2-7; no firm D call. CDR3 in DNA: TGTGCCAGCAGCCCGCCCCCCCGCTACTCCTACGAGCAGTACTTC. Translation gives CASSPPPRYSYEQYF. The full variable domain, rest sourced from reference TRBV7-9 and TRBJ2-7, is DTGVSQNPRHKITKRGQNVTFRCDPISEHNRLYWYRQTLGQGPEFLTYFQNEAQLEKSRLLSDRFSAERPKGSFSTLEIQRTEQGDSAMYLCASSPPPRYSYEQYFGPGTRLTVT.